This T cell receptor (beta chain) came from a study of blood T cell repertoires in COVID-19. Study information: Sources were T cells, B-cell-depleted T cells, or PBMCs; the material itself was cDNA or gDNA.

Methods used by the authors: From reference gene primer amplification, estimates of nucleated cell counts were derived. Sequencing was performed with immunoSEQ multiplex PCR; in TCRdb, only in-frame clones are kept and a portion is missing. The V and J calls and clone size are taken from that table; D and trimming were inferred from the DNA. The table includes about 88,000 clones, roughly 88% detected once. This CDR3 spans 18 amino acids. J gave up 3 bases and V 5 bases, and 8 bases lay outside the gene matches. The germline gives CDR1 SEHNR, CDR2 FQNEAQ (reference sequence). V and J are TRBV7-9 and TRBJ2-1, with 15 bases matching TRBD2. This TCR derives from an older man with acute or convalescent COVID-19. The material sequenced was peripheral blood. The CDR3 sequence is CASSGTGTSGRIYNEQFF. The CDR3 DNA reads TGTGCCAGCAGCGGAACCGGGACTAGCGGGAGGATCTACAATGAGCAGTTCTTC.